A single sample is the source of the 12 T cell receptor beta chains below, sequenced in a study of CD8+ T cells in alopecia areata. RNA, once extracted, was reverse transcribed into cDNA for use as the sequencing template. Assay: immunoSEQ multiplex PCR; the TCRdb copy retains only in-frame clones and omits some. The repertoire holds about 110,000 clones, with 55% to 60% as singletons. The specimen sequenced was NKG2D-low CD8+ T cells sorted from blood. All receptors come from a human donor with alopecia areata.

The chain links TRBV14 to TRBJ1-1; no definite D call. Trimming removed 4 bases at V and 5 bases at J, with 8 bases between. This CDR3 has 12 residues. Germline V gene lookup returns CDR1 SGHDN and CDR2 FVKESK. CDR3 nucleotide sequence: TGTGCCAGCAGCCTTGGGTGGACTGAAGCTTTCTTT. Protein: CASSLGWTEAFF. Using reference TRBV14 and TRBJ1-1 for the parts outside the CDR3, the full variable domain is EAGVTQFPSHSVIEKGQTVTLRCDPISGHDNLYWYRRVMGKEIKFLLHFVKESKQDESGMPNNRFLAERTGGTYSTLKVQPAELEDSGVYFCASSLGWTEAFFGQGTRLTVV.

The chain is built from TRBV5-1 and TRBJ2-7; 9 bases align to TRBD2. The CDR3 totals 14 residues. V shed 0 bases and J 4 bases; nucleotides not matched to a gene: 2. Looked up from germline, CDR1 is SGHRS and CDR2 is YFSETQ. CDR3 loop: CASSLASGMYEQYF. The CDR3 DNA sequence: TGCGCCAGCAGCTTGGCTAGCGGGATGTACGAGCAGTACTTC.

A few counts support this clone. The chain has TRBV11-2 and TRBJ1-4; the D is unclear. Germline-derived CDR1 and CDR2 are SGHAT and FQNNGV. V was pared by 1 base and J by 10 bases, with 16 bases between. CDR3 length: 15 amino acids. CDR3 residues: CASSLAAGTGRKLFF. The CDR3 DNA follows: TGTGCCAGCAGCTTAGCCGCGGGTACCGGAAGAAAACTGTTTTTT.

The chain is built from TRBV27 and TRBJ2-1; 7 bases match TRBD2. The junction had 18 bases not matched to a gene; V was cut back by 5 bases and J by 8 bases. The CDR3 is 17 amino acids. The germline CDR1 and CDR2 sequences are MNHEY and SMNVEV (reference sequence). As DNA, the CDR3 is TGTGCCAGCAGTCCGGGACTACCGAAGATGGGCGTGTATGAGCAGTTCTTC. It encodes CASSPGLPKMGVYEQFF.

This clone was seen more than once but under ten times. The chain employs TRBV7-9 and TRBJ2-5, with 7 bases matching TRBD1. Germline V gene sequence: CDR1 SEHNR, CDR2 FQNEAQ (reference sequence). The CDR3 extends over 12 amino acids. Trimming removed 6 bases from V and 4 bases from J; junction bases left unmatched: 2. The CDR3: CASRYRGETQYF. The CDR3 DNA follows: TGTGCCAGCAGATACAGGGGAGAGACCCAGTACTTC.

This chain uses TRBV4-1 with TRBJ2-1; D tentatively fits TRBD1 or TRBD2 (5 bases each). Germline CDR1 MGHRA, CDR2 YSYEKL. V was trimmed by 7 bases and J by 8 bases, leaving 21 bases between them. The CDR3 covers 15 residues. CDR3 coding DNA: TGCGCCAGCAACGAAGAATGGGGGAGTAGGCATGAGCAGTTCTTC. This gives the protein CASNEEWGSRHEQFF.

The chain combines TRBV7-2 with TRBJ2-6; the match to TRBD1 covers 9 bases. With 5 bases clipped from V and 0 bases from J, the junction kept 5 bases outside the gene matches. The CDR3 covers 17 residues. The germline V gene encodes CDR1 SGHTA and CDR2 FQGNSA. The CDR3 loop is CASSPDRGISGANVLTF. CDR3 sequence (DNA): TGTGCCAGCAGCCCTGACAGGGGGATCTCTGGGGCCAACGTCCTGACTTTC.

The CDR3 sequence: CASSVGSDTQYF. The CDR3 DNA follows: TGTGCCAGCAGTGTAGGGTCCGATACGCAGTATTTT. The chain recombines TRBV25-1 with TRBJ2-3, with D uncertain. Trimming removed 4 bases from V and 6 bases from J, with 8 bases in between. This CDR3 contains 12 residues. The germline gives CDR1 MGHDK, CDR2 SYGVNS.

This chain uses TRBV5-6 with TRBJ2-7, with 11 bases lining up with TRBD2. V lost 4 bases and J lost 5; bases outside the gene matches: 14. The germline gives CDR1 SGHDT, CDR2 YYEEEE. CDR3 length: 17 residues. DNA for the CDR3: TGTGCCAGCAGCCCCGGAATTCGACTAGCGGGACCCCACGAGCAGTACTTC. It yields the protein CASSPGIRLAGPHEQYF. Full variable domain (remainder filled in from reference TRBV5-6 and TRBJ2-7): DAGVTQSPTHLIKTRGQQVTLRCSPKSGHDTVSWYQQALGQGPQFIFQYYEEEERQRGNFPDRFSGHQFPNYSSELNVNALLLGDSALYLCASSPGIRLAGPHEQYFGPGTRLTVT.

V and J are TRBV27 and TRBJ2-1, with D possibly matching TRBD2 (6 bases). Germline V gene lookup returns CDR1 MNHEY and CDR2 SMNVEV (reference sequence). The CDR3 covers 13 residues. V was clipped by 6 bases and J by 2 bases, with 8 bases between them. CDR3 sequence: CASSRLAYNEQFF. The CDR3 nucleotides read TGTGCCAGCAGCCGACTAGCCTACAATGAGCAGTTCTTC.

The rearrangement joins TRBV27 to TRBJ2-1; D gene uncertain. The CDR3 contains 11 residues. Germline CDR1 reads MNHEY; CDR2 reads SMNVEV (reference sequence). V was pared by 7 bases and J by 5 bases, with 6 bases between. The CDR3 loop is CASNDHNEQFF. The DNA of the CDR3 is TGTGCCAGCAATGATCACAATGAGCAGTTCTTC.

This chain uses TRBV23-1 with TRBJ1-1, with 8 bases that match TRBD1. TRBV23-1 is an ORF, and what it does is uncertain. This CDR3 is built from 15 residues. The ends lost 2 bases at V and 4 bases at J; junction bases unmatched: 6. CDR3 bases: TGCGCCAGCAGTCAACACCAGGGGGCGCGCACTGAAGCTTTCTTT. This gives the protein CASSQHQGARTEAFF.